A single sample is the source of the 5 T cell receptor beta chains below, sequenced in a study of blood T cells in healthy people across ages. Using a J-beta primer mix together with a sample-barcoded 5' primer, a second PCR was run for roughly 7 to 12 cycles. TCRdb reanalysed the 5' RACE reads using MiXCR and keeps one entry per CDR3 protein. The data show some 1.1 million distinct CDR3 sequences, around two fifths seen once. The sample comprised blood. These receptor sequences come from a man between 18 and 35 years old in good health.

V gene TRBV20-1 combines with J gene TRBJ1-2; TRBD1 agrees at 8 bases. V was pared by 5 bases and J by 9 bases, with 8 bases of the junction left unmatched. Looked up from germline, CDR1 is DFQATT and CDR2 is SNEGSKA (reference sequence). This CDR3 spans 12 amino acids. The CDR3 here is CSAADRGGSYTF. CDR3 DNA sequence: TGCAGTGCTGCTGACAGGGGAGGGAGCTACACCTTC.

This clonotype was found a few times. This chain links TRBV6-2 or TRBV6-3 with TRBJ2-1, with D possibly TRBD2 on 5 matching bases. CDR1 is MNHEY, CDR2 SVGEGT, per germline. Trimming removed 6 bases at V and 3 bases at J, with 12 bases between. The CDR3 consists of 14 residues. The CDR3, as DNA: TGTGCCAGCAGATGGAGCGGACTCTACAATGAGCAGTTCTTC. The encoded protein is CASRWSGLYNEQFF.

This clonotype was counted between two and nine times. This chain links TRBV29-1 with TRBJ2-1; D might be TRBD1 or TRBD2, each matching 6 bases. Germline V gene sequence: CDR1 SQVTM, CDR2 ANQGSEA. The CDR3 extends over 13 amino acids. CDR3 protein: CNPQEGGYNEQFF. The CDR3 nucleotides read TGCAACCCGCAAGAGGGGGGTTACAATGAGCAGTTCTTC.

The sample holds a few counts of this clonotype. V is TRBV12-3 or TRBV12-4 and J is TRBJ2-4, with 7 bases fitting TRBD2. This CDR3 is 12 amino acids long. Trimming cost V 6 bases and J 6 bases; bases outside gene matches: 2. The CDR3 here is CASRGEGNIQYF. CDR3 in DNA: TGTGCCAGCAGGGGGGAGGGAAACATTCAGTACTTC.

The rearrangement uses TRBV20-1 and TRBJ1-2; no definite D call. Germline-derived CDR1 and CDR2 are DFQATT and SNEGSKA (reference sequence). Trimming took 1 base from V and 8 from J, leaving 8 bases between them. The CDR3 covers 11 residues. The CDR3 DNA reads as TGCAGTGCTAGAGCTGCGCCCGGCTACACCTTC. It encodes CSARAAPGYTF.